A selection of T cell receptor beta chains follows, all from one sample in a study of OX40 agonist ivuxolimab in advanced cancers. The assay was immunoSEQ multiplex PCR, and TCRdb's table has in-frame clones only and misses some. The table has some 45,000 clones, more than 70% seen once. The material sequenced was CD4+ or CD8+ T cells sorted from blood, taken in a trial of the OX40 agonist ivuxolimab. These receptors came from an adult with an advanced solid tumor such as melanoma, head and neck, liver or kidney cancer. CDR3s include the opening cysteine and the closing phenylalanine or tryptophan. The D gene is left open where the match is weak. Only part of the rows carry a size: once, few, many, or a class if the clone is expanded.

v_gene,j_gene,abundance,d_gene,CDR3aa,CDR3nt
TRBV5-1,TRBJ2-7,few,.,CASSLTGSSYEQYF,TGCGCCAGCAGCCTAACAGGGAGCTCCTACGAGCAGTACTTC
TRBV5-4,TRBJ1-3,.,.,CASSIRRGDSGNTIYF,TGTGCCAGCAGCATCCGCAGGGGTGACTCTGGAAACACCATATATTTT
TRBV6-5,TRBJ2-3,.,.,CASKLGETSTDTQYF,TGTGCCAGCAAATTGGGGGAAACTAGCACAGATACGCAGTATTTT
TRBV6-1,TRBJ2-7,once,TRBD1,CASSTTGGWVYEQYF,TGTGCCAGCAGTACAACAGGGGGCTGGGTCTACGAGCAGTACTTC
TRBV7-9,TRBJ1-1,once,TRBD1,CASSLAAPQGGDTEAFF,TGTGCCAGCAGCTTAGCGGCCCCACAGGGGGGAGACACTGAAGCTTTCTTT
TRBV6-6,TRBJ1-4,.,.,CASKAEKLFF,TGTGCCAGCAAGGCTGAAAAACTGTTTTTT
TRBV19,TRBJ2-7,.,.,CASSDYREGEQYF,TGTGCCAGTAGCGACTACAGGGAGGGCGAGCAGTACTTC
TRBV5-3,TRBJ2-1,.,TRBD1,CARSKPGQGPNEQFF,TGTGCCAGAAGCAAGCCGGGACAGGGGCCCAATGAGCAGTTCTTC
TRBV7-2,TRBJ1-1,.,.,CASSLSRLRGNTEAFF,TGTGCCAGCAGCTTAAGTCGTTTGAGGGGAAACACTGAAGCTTTCTTT
TRBV27,TRBJ1-5,.,.,CASSLSGGNQPQHF,TGTGCCAGCAGTTTATCCGGGGGGAATCAGCCCCAGCATTTT
TRBV2,TRBJ2-5,.,.,CASSPRSEETQYF,TGTGCCAGCAGCCCCCGGTCGGAAGAGACCCAGTACTTC
TRBV27,TRBJ2-1,once,TRBD2,CASSLYPPLVASGYYNEQFF,TGTGCCAGCAGTTTATATCCCCCCCTGGTGGCTAGCGGCTACTACAATGAGCAGTTCTTC
TRBV7-9,TRBJ1-5,.,.,CASSLAEGGNQPQHF,TGTGCCAGCAGCTTAGCCGAGGGAGGCAATCAGCCCCAGCATTTT
TRBV7-2,TRBJ1-1,.,.,CASSKSPGSTEAFF,TGTGCCAGCAGCAAGTCCCCAGGGAGCACTGAAGCTTTCTTT
TRBV7-9,TRBJ1-3,.,.,CASNPGNSGNTIYF,TGTGCCAGCAACCCCGGGAACTCTGGAAACACCATATATTTT
TRBV19,TRBJ2-7,.,TRBD1,CASSPGQGPYEQYF,TGTGCCAGTTCCCCAGGACAGGGGCCCTACGAGCAGTACTTC
TRBV27,TRBJ2-1,.,TRBD2,CASSLAGYEQFF,TGTGCCAGCAGCCTAGCGGGTTATGAGCAGTTCTTC
TRBV5-1,TRBJ2-1,.,.,CASGREDEFF,TGCGCCAGCGGACGAGAGGACGAGTTCTTC
TRBV4-1,TRBJ2-1,.,.,CASSQVTIPEGEQFF,TGCGCCAGCAGCCAAGTTACAATACCAGAGGGTGAGCAGTTCTTC
TRBV5-5,TRBJ2-3,.,TRBD2,CASSSGTSGMRITDTQYF,TGTGCCAGCAGCAGCGGGACTAGCGGGATGAGGATTACAGATACGCAGTATTTT
TRBV2,TRBJ2-3,.,.,CASLNSGTQYF,TGTGCCAGCTTGAACTCTGGTACGCAGTATTTT
TRBV5-6,TRBJ1-2,.,TRBD1,CASSLAGQGSGYTF,TGTGCCAGCAGCTTGGCGGGACAGGGGAGCGGCTACACCTTC
TRBV19,TRBJ2-7,.,TRBD1,CASSIRTGISYEQYF,TGTGCCAGTAGTATAAGGACAGGGATTTCCTACGAGCAGTACTTC
TRBV23-1,TRBJ1-4,.,.,CASSQRGPTNEKLFF,TGCGCCAGCAGTCAAAGAGGGCCCACTAATGAAAAACTGTTTTTT
TRBV19,TRBJ1-5,.,.,CATSFGDSNQPQHF,TGTGCCACCTCTTTCGGAGACAGCAATCAGCCCCAGCATTTT
TRBV5-1,TRBJ1-1,.,.,CASSSPPSIEGTEAFF,TGCGCCAGCAGCTCGCCCCCGAGTATAGAGGGGACTGAAGCTTTCTTT
TRBV21-1,TRBJ2-1,few,.,CASSKPYSSYNEQFF,TGTGCCAGCAGCAAACCCTATAGCTCCTACAATGAGCAGTTCTTC